These 9 T cell receptor beta chains were sequenced from one sample in a study of blood T cell repertoires in COVID-19. Produced via immunoSEQ multiplex PCR; TCRdb's table is partial and in-frame only. Among nearly 250,000 clones, about nine tenths were seen once, and the ten largest hold around 1.5%. Sample: peripheral blood. All receptors come from a woman aged 60 to 75 who had recovered from COVID-19.

V and J are TRBV10-3 and TRBJ1-1; D perhaps matches TRBD1 (5 bases). In germline, CDR1 is ENHRY, CDR2 SYGVKD. V was clipped by 6 bases and J by 3 bases, with 11 bases between them. This CDR3 region has 13 residues. CDR3 in amino acids: CAISSQGYTEAFF. Here the CDR3 DNA reads TGTGCCATCAGCTCCCAGGGTTACACTGAAGCTTTCTTT.

The chain is built from TRBV7-2 and TRBJ2-4; a weak D match, TRBD2 (6 bases). Trimming pared 2 bases from V and 1 base from J, leaving 18 bases between. The CDR3 extends over 18 amino acids. Germline V gene sequence: CDR1 SGHTA, CDR2 FQGNSA. CDR3 residues: CASSLTSPKGRAKNIQYF. The CDR3 coding sequence is TGTGCCAGCAGCTTAACTAGCCCCAAGGGAAGGGCCAAAAACATTCAGTACTTC.

The chain combines TRBV12-3 or TRBV12-4 with TRBJ1-1, with a possible D match to TRBD1 (6 bases). Trimming left V 6 bases short and J 3 bases short, with 8 bases between. The CDR3 loop spans 12 amino acids. The CDR3 DNA reads TGTGCCAGCAGACAGGGCCACACTGAAGCTTTCTTT. Its translation is CASRQGHTEAFF.

The chain couples TRBV4-1 to TRBJ1-2, with D perhaps matching TRBD1 (5 bases). The V end was cut by 0 bases, the J end by 4 bases, with 12 bases between. Germline CDR1 MGHRA, CDR2 YSYEKL. The CDR3 length is 15 residues. The DNA for the CDR3 is TGCGCCAGCAGCCAAGATGGGGCAGGTAGCTATGGCTACACCTTC. As protein: CASSQDGAGSYGYTF.

This clone has only a few counts. This chain uses TRBV19 with TRBJ1-2, with TRBD1 matching 8 bases. Germline loops: CDR1 LNHDA, CDR2 SQIVND (reference sequence). The CDR3 extends over 14 amino acids. V shed 5 bases, J shed 6 bases, and the junction held 8 bases outside the gene matches. In nucleotides, the CDR3 is TGTGCCAGTAGTTGGGGCAGGGGGCGTGATGGCTACACCTTC. Its translation: CASSWGRGRDGYTF.

V gene TRBV19 combines with J gene TRBJ2-3; D is unresolved. V dropped 3 bases and J dropped 2 bases, with 9 bases sitting between them. Germline V CDR1 and CDR2: LNHDA, SQIVND (reference sequence). The CDR3 has 14 residues. DNA of the CDR3: TGTGCCAGTAGTATTTTTGCTACCACAGATACGCAGTATTTT. Translated, it gives CASSIFATTDTQYF.

The chain recombines TRBV28 with TRBJ1-4; TRBD1 might be the D (5 bases). Germline CDR1 MDHEN, CDR2 SYDVKM. The V gene lost 5 bases and the J gene lost 2 bases, with 12 bases spanning the gap. This CDR3 has 15 residues. CDR3 coding DNA: TGTGCCAGCAGTGAGCCAGGGCGGACTAATGAAAAACTGTTTTTT. Protein: CASSEPGRTNEKLFF. Full variable domain (missing parts from reference TRBV28 and TRBJ1-4): DVKVTQSSRYLVKRTGEKVFLECVQDMDHENMFWYRQDPGLGLRLIYFSYDVKMKEKGDIPEGYSVSREKKERFSLILESASTNQTSMYLCASSEPGRTNEKLFFGSGTQLSVL.

The chain has TRBV4-3 and TRBJ2-2; no clear D. The germline CDR1 and CDR2 sequences are LGHNA and YSLEER. V was shortened by 0 bases and J by 0 bases, with 5 bases between the two germline ends. The CDR3 runs to 15 residues. Written as DNA, the CDR3 is TGCGCCAGCAGCCAAGATACGGCGAACACCGGGGAGCTGTTTTTT. As protein: CASSQDTANTGELFF.

The rearrangement joins TRBV28 to TRBJ2-3; 7 nucleotides agree with TRBD2. Germline loops: CDR1 MDHEN, CDR2 SYDVKM. V lost 10 bases and J lost 6; bases outside the gene matches: 16. The CDR3 is made up of 15 amino acids. CDR3 nucleotide sequence: TGTGCCACCCAGGTGCGGGGGATGAACCTCGATACGCAGTATTTT. The encoded protein is CATQVRGMNLDTQYF.